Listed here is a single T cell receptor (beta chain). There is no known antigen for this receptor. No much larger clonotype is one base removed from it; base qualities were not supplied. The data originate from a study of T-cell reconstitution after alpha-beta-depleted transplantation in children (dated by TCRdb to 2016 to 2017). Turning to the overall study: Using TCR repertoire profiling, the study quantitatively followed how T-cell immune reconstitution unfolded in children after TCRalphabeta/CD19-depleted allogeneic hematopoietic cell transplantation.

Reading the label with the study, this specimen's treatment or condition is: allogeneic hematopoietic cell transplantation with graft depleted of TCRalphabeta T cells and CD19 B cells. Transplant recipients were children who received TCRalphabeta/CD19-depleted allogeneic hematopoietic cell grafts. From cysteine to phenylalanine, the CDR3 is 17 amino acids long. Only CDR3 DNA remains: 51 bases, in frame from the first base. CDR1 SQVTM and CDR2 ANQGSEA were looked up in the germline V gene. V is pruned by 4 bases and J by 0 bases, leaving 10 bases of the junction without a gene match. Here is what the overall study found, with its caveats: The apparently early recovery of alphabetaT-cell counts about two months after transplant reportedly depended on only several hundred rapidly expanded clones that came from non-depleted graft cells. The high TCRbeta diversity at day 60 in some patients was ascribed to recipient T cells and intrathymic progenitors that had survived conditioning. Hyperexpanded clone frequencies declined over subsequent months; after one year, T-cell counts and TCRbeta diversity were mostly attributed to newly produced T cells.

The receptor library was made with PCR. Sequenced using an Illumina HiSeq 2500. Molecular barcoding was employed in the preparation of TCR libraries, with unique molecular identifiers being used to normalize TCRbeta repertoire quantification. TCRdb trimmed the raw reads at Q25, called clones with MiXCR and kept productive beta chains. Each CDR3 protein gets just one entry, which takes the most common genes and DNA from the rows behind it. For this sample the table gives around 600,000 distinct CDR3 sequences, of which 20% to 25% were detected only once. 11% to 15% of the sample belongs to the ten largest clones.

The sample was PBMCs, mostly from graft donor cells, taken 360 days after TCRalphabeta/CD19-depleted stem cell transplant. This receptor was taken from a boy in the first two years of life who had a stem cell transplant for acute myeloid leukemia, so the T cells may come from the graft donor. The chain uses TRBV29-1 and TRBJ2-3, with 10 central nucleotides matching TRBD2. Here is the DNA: TGCAGCGTTGTCCCTCCGGGACTAGCGATAAGCACAGATACGCAGTATTTT. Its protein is CSVVPPGLAISTDTQYF.